This TCR beta chain was obtained from a study of blood T cell repertoires in COVID-19. Study-wide context: Material from acute and convalescent COVID-19 was sourced from the United States, Italy and Spain.

This clone has only one observation. The CDR3 runs 14 residues. CDR1 is MNHNY and CDR2 is SVGAGI in the germline V gene (reference sequence). The ends lost 8 bases at V and 5 bases at J; junction bases unmatched: 7. Per the authors' pipeline: For nucleated cells, counts were estimated from reference gene primer amplification. Some clones are missing from TCRdb's copy, which holds only in-frame ones; the method was immunoSEQ multiplex PCR. The DNA was the basis for D and trimming; V, J and clone size are from that table. This table holds tens of thousands of clones, 60% to 85% found once. The sample comprised peripheral blood. The TCR was taken from a man between 60 and 75 years old with acute or convalescent COVID-19. The chain employs TRBV6-6 and TRBJ1-4; TRBD1 agrees at 8 bases. The CDR3 is CASRRQGRNEKLFF. The CDR3 coding sequence is TGTGCCAGCCGGCGACAGGGGAGGAATGAAAAACTGTTTTTT.